The present TCR beta chain was sequenced within a study of T cell repertoires in cytomegalovirus infection. With respect to this clonotype: Its specificity is unknown.

TCRdb called the reads again in MiXCR, with one record for every CDR3 protein. Here the sample spans about 770,000 distinct CDR3 sequences, under 35% being singletons. Germline V gene lookup returns CDR1 MDHEN and CDR2 SYDVKM. The CDR3 covers 18 residues. Losses at the gene ends were 5 bases for V and 7 bases for J; bases not matched to a gene: 20. Sequenced material: cultured CD8+ T cells from PBMCs, taken from culture after CMV antigen stimulation. The sequence came from a human donor in good health (CMV status not recorded). Some clones in this sample may be carry-over from other donors' samples. The V call is TRBV28, the J call TRBJ2-1; 7 bases are a match to TRBD1. CDR3: CASSPRPGQPLTRNEQFF. The CDR3 DNA reads TGTGCCAGCAGTCCAAGGCCGGGACAGCCGCTGACCAGAAATGAGCAGTTCTTC.